This T cell receptor (beta chain) comes out of a study of blood T cell repertoires in COVID-19. In the study overall: Spain, Italy and the United States supplied samples that represented acute and convalescent COVID-19. In each case, the material was cDNA or gDNA derived from T cells, B-cell-depleted T cells, or PBMCs.

This CDR3 region has 18 residues. Germline V lookup: CDR1 LNHDA, CDR2 SQIVND (reference sequence). Trimming took 6 bases from V and 2 from J; bases not matched to a gene: 14. Original data processing: Amplifying reference gene primers gave estimates of nucleated cell counts. The protocol was immunoSEQ multiplex PCR, while the TCRdb copy is restricted to in-frame clones and leaves out a portion. V and J calls and clone size are copied from that table; D and trimming were computed from the DNA. The table records roughly 150,000 clones, roughly nine tenths of them present only once. What was sequenced was peripheral blood. The chain is built from TRBV19 and TRBJ1-5, with 9 nucleotides matching TRBD1. This TCR came from a man aged 55 to 70 with active or convalescent COVID-19. Written as DNA, the CDR3 is TGTGCCAGTAGCCCGAGGGGACAGGGCCTTATGGGCAATCAGCCCCAGCATTTT. Protein: CASSPRGQGLMGNQPQHF.